This passage covers 20 T cell receptor beta chains from one sample sequenced in a study of cytomegalovirus exposure and HLA in healthy donors. With 60 Vbeta and 13 Jbeta primers, the PCR was carried out. The protocol was immunoSEQ multiplex PCR, while the TCRdb copy is restricted to in-frame clones and leaves out a portion. The sample yields under 200,000 clones, 75% seen once. The sequencing sample was made of PBMCs. The source is a female donor in good health and CMV-seronegative.

The rearrangement uses TRBV19 and TRBJ2-1, with D tentatively TRBD1 (7 bases). Trimming removed 6 bases from V and 2 bases from J, with 14 bases in between. The V gene's germline CDR1 is LNHDA and CDR2 SQIVND (reference sequence). This CDR3 contains 15 residues. As DNA, the CDR3 is TGTGCCAGTAGGGTCGCGGGGACAGCCTACAATGAGCAGTTCTTC. Residues: CASRVAGTAYNEQFF.

In this sample, this clone turned up a few times. The J gene is TRBJ2-5, the V gene TRBV4-2; TRBD2 aligns across 12 bases. This CDR3 is 19 amino acids long. The J segment lost 5 bases and the V segment lost 1 base, leaving 14 bases of the junction unmatched. Germline V CDR1 and CDR2: LGHNA, YNFKEQ. This chain's CDR3 is CASSQASSGGAGLSETQYF. The CDR3 DNA is TGTGCCAGCAGCCAAGCGTCTAGCGGGGGGGCTGGGTTAAGCGAGACCCAGTACTTC.

As regards this clone: An end of the junction differs from the germline gene, which may be a read error. This same CDR3 is encoded by further DNA sequences in the sample. V and J are TRBV7-7 and TRBJ2-5; the match to TRBD2 covers 8 bases. In germline, CDR1 is SSHAT, CDR2 FNYEAQ (reference sequence). This CDR3 is built from 14 residues. In nucleotides, the CDR3 is TGTGCTAGCAGCTTAGGACTAGCCCCAGAGACCCAGTACTTC. Translating it yields CASSLGLAPETQYF.

The chain employs TRBV4-3 and TRBJ2-5, with 12 positions matching TRBD1. The junction had 17 bases not matched to a gene; V was cut back by 4 bases and J by 5 bases. The germline V gene has CDR1 LGHNA and CDR2 YSLEER. CDR3 size: 19 residues. As DNA, the CDR3 is TGCGCCAGCAGCCGTATTTTAGAAGGGGGACAGGGGGCGTCGGAGACCCAGTACTTC. Translating gives CASSRILEGGQGASETQYF.

This rearrangement joins TRBV15 to TRBJ2-2; TRBD1 aligns across 7 bases. CDR3 size: 16 residues. Germline V lookup: CDR1 LNHNV, CDR2 YYDKDF (reference sequence). V was pared by 4 bases and J by 1 base, with 6 bases of the junction left unmatched. CDR3 protein: CATSNNRGWNTGELFF. The CDR3 nucleotides read TGTGCCACCAGCAACAACAGGGGTTGGAACACCGGGGAGCTGTTTTTT. Based on the CDR3 plus reference TRBV15 and TRBJ2-2, the full variable domain is DAMVIQNPRYQVTQFGKPVTLSCSQTLNHNVMYWYQQKSSQAPKLLFHYYDKDFNNEADTPDNFQSRRPNTSFCFLDIRSPGLGDTAMYLCATSNNRGWNTGELFFGEGSRLTVL.

The chain couples TRBV11-3 to TRBJ2-7; D is perhaps TRBD1 (7 bases). The germline gives CDR1 SGHNT, CDR2 YENEEA. Trimming took 2 bases from V and 2 from J, leaving 13 bases between them. The CDR3 runs to 15 residues. The CDR3 DNA reads as TGTGCCAGCAGCTTACAGGGGGGACGAACCTACGAGCAGTACTTC. This encodes CASSLQGGRTYEQYF. Drawing the rest from reference TRBV11-3 and TRBJ2-7, the complete variable domain is EAGVVQSPRYKIIEKKQPVAFWCNPISGHNTLYWYLQNLGQGPELLIRYENEEAVDDSQLPKDRFSAERLKGVDSTLKIQPAELGDSAVYLCASSLQGGRTYEQYFGPGTRLTVT.

V usage is TRBV5-4 and J usage is TRBJ2-3; no definite D call. Per germline, CDR1 SGHNT and CDR2 YYREEE (reference sequence). V lost 7 bases and J 9 bases, leaving 15 bases between the germline ends. The CDR3 length is 12 residues. The CDR3, as DNA: TGTGCCAGCGGTCTGAGTTTAGAGACGCAGTATTTT. Translating gives CASGLSLETQYF.

This clone appeared a single time. The rearrangement uses TRBV25-1 and TRBJ2-3; D remains ambiguous. The ends were cut back, 2 bases at V and 0 bases at J, with 12 bases in the middle. This CDR3 is built from 16 residues. Looked up from germline, CDR1 is MGHDK and CDR2 is SYGVNS. The CDR3 DNA sequence: TGTGCCAGCAGTGAAGTCGGTTTTTCTAGCACAGATACGCAGTATTTT. It is translated as CASSEVGFSSTDTQYF.

This clone has a handful of counts. The J gene is TRBJ2-5, the V gene TRBV28, with TRBD2 matching over 10 bases. The J segment lost 4 bases and the V segment lost 5 bases, leaving 7 bases of the junction unmatched. In germline, CDR1 is MDHEN, CDR2 SYDVKM. The CDR3 sequence is 15 residues long. In DNA, the CDR3 is TGTGCCAGCAGTGGGCCAGCGGGAGGGCGAGAGACCCAGTACTTC. Translating it yields CASSGPAGGRETQYF.

This chain uses TRBV9 with TRBJ2-1, with 11 nucleotides matching TRBD2. Germline CDR1 and CDR2: SGDLS and YYNGEE. V trimming: 7 bases; J trimming: 8 bases; junction bases outside the gene matches: 14. CDR3 length equals 16 residues. DNA of the CDR3: TGTGCCAGCGGAAGGGGGAATAGCGGGGGGGCCGATGAGCAGTTCTTC. Its protein product is CASGRGNSGGADEQFF.

This clone was detected only once. The rearrangement joins TRBV7-2 to TRBJ2-4; D may be TRBD2 (6 bases). Trimming removed 5 bases from V and 6 bases from J, with 11 bases in between. The germline V gene has CDR1 SGHTA and CDR2 FQGNSA. This CDR3 has 13 residues. CDR3 sequence reads: CASSQPGLNIQYF. The CDR3 DNA reads TGTGCCAGCAGCCAACCGGGACTAAACATTCAGTACTTC.

This sequence joins TRBV6-6 and TRBJ2-7; D gene unclear. Trimming left V 2 bases short and J 3 bases short, with 11 bases between. The CDR3 runs 14 residues. Germline assignment: CDR1 MNHNY and CDR2 SVGAGI (reference sequence). DNA for the CDR3: TGTGCCAGCAGTTACGGGCAGTCTTTCTACGAGCAGTACTTC. This sequence encodes CASSYGQSFYEQYF.

This clone came up once. The CDR3 sequence: CASSNAGALADTQYF. The CDR3 region has the DNA TGTGCCAGCAGCAACGCAGGGGCCTTGGCAGATACGCAGTATTTT. The chain uses TRBV4-2 and TRBJ2-3, with D maybe TRBD1 (6 bases). The germline gives CDR1 LGHNA, CDR2 YNFKEQ. Trimming shortened V by 5 bases and J by 4 bases, and 16 bases separated the two germline ends. The CDR3 spans 15 residues.

V gene TRBV20-1 combines with J gene TRBJ1-5; D is undetermined. CDR3 length: 10 amino acids. Trimming cost V 0 bases and J 11 bases, with 5 bases left between them. Germline lookup yields CDR1 DFQATT and CDR2 SNEGSKA (reference sequence). The CDR3 protein is CSARDRAQHF. In DNA, the CDR3 is TGCAGTGCTAGAGATAGAGCCCAGCATTTT.

Only a few counts were recorded for this clone. The chain recombines TRBV4-2 with TRBJ1-2; D call uncertain. Germline V gives CDR1 LGHNA, CDR2 YNFKEQ. The ends were cut back, 0 bases at V and 8 bases at J, with 16 bases in the middle. This CDR3 has 15 amino acids. DNA of the CDR3: TGTGCCAGCAGCCAAGATATAGGAGCGGTGGGGGGCTACACCTTC. It is translated as CASSQDIGAVGGYTF.

V gene TRBV23-1 combines with J gene TRBJ2-2; TRBD2 agrees at 10 bases. TRBV23-1 is treated as an ORF (open reading frame) with a function not yet certain. This CDR3 contains 17 residues. With V trimmed by 3 bases and J by 0 bases, 4 bases remained unmatched. The CDR3: CASSHPSGGPNTGELFF. The DNA for the CDR3 is TGCGCCAGCAGTCATCCTAGCGGGGGCCCGAACACCGGGGAGCTGTTTTTT.

This clone was observed a handful of times. This chain links TRBV4-1 with TRBJ2-7, with 7 bases identical to TRBD2. The CDR3 length is 15 residues. The V and J ends lost 1 base and 2 bases, in that order; junction bases with no gene match: 5. Germline assignment: CDR1 MGHRA and CDR2 YSYEKL. CDR3 nucleotides: TGCGCCAGCAGCCAAGTACTAGCGTACACCTACGAGCAGTACTTC. Protein: CASSQVLAYTYEQYF.

V gene TRBV7-9 combines with J gene TRBJ2-7, with TRBD2 as a possible D gene (6 bases). This CDR3 has 14 residues. Trimming removed 3 bases from V and 3 bases from J, with 12 bases in between. Germline V lookup: CDR1 SEHNR, CDR2 FQNEAQ (reference sequence). The CDR3 loop is CASSFPQGGYEQYF. CDR3 DNA: TGTGCCAGCAGCTTTCCGCAGGGAGGCTACGAGCAGTACTTC.

This chain connects TRBV7-2 to TRBJ2-5; TRBD2 matches at 8 bases. In germline, CDR1 is SGHTA, CDR2 FQGNSA. The V and J ends lost 4 bases and 0 bases, in that order; junction bases with no gene match: 4. The CDR3 loop spans 15 amino acids. The CDR3 here is CASSWFSGDQETQYF. The CDR3 DNA reads as TGTGCCAGCAGCTGGTTTAGCGGGGACCAAGAGACCCAGTACTTC.

V gene TRBV19 combines with J gene TRBJ1-2, with a weak D call TRBD1 (6 bases). The germline V gene encodes CDR1 LNHDA and CDR2 SQIVND (reference sequence). The CDR3 spans 13 residues. V dropped 10 bases and J dropped 6 bases, with 18 bases sitting between them. The chain's CDR3 is CATIPWGGNGYTF. CDR3 in DNA: TGTGCCACCATCCCGTGGGGGGGCAATGGCTACACCTTC.